These 18 T cell receptor beta chains share one sample of origin, sequenced in a study of CD8+ T cells in alopecia areata. This sample's treatment: oral pan-JAK inhibitor, 5-10 mg twice daily. Sequencing templates came from extracted RNA that was reverse transcribed into cDNA. Measured with immunoSEQ multiplex PCR; TCRdb has only the in-frame clones, and not every one. The table shows hundreds of thousands of clones, with 50% to 75% occurring only once. The specimen comprised CD4+ T cells sorted from blood, sampled at week 52, from a patient treated with tofacitinib. The receptors derive from a human donor with alopecia areata.

Worth noting for this clone: At one end the junction does not follow the germline gene, possibly because of a read error. The rearrangement links TRBV30 to TRBJ1-1; a weak D match, TRBD1 (5 bases). Germline V gene sequence: CDR1 GTSNPN, CDR2 SVGIG (reference sequence). The CDR3 spans 14 residues. The CDR3 here is CAWSVLAGNAEAFF. The CDR3 DNA is TGTGCCTGGAGTGTACTTGCAGGGAACGCTGAAGCTTTCTTT. Using reference TRBV30 and TRBJ1-1 for the parts outside the CDR3, the full variable domain is SQTIHQWPATLVQPVGSPLSLECTVEGTSNPNLYWYRQAAGRGLQLLFYSVGIGQISSEVPQNLSASRPQDRQFILSSKKLLLSDSGFYLCAWSVLAGNAEAFFGQGTRLTVV.

The chain combines TRBV2 with TRBJ2-3; a weak D match, TRBD1 (6 bases). The CDR3 has 15 amino acids. The V and J ends lost 4 bases and 5 bases respectively, with 16 bases between them. Germline V gives CDR1 SNHLY, CDR2 FYNNEI. The CDR3 DNA reads as TGTGCCAGCAGTGTGGGGACAAAAGTTAAAGATACGCAGTATTTT. Protein product: CASSVGTKVKDTQYF.

V is TRBV30 and J is TRBJ2-7, with a weak D call TRBD2 (6 bases). Deletions cut 2 bases from V and 4 bases from J, with 15 bases between. The CDR3 runs to 14 residues. CDR1 and CDR2 (germline): GTSNPN, SVGIG (reference sequence). CDR3 region: CAWSNGGLRYEQYF. CDR3 DNA sequence: TGTGCCTGGAGTAACGGGGGTCTCCGGTACGAGCAGTACTTC.

The J gene is TRBJ1-2, the V gene TRBV4-1; D gene ambiguous. Between the trimmed V and J ends, which lost 1 base and 5 bases, there was a span of 11 bases. Germline CDR1 MGHRA, CDR2 YSYEKL. The CDR3 is 14 residues long. CDR3 protein: CASSQGRAVYGYTF. CDR3 DNA sequence: TGCGCCAGCAGCCAAGGAAGGGCAGTGTATGGCTACACCTTC.

This clone has only one observation. This rearrangement joins TRBV9 to TRBJ1-5, with D uncertain. The germline V gene encodes CDR1 SGDLS and CDR2 YYNGEE. Trimming took 4 bases from V and 0 from J, leaving 5 bases between them. CDR3 size: 13 residues. The CDR3 reads CASSFNSNQPQHF. CDR3 coding DNA: TGTGCCAGCAGCTTTAATAGCAATCAGCCCCAGCATTTT.

V and J are TRBV25-1 and TRBJ2-7; D not certain. The V gene's germline CDR1 is MGHDK and CDR2 SYGVNS. The V and J ends lost 3 bases and 2 bases respectively, with 11 bases between them. The CDR3 sequence is 14 residues long. In DNA, the CDR3 is TGTGCCAGCAGTGATCAGCTGGGGACCTACGAGCAGTACTTC. Translation gives CASSDQLGTYEQYF.

This clone showed up just a few times. This chain connects TRBV29-1 to TRBJ2-1, with D maybe TRBD2 (6 bases). Trimming left V 3 bases short and J 7 bases short, with 13 bases between. Germline V lookup: CDR1 SQVTM, CDR2 ANQGSEA. This CDR3 region has 13 residues. The CDR3 sequence is CSVDRGLGNEQFF. The CDR3 DNA sequence: TGCAGCGTTGATCGGGGGTTGGGGAATGAGCAGTTCTTC.

This clone turned up a few times. The J gene is TRBJ2-5, the V gene TRBV29-1; D gene ambiguous. This CDR3 spans 12 amino acids. Germline values: CDR1 SQVTM, CDR2 ANQGSEA. Deletions cut 4 bases from V and 1 base from J, with 7 bases between. In nucleotides, the CDR3 is TGCAGCGTTGTAAAGAGCCAAGAGACCCAGTACTTC. Amino acid sequence: CSVVKSQETQYF.

J is TRBJ2-1 and V is TRBV7-2; D ambiguous. Germline lookup yields CDR1 SGHTA and CDR2 FQGNSA. The CDR3 loop spans 11 amino acids. Deletions cut 6 bases from V and 5 bases from J, with 5 bases between. CDR3 sequence: CASRQNNEQFF. The DNA of the CDR3 is TGTGCCAGCAGGCAAAACAATGAGCAGTTCTTC. The whole variable domain, filled in from reference TRBV7-2 and TRBJ2-1, reads GAGVSQSPSNKVTEKGKDVELRCDPISGHTALYWYRQSLGQGLEFLIYFQGNSAPDKSGLPSDRFSAERTGGSVSTLTIQRTQQEDSAVYLCASRQNNEQFFGPGTRLTVL.

A single count supports this clone. The chain links TRBV29-1 to TRBJ1-1; tentatively, D is TRBD1 (6 bases). The CDR3 totals 13 residues. V lost 7 bases and J 4 bases, leaving 16 bases between the germline ends. In germline, CDR1 is SQVTM, CDR2 ANQGSEA. CDR3 nucleotides: TGCAGCGGGACAGAAGGGGCAGCCACTGAAGCTTTCTTT. This encodes CSGTEGAATEAFF.

The chain joins TRBV5-6 to TRBJ2-1; D is ambiguous. The CDR3 consists of 16 residues. Trimming took 1 base from V and 0 from J, leaving 11 bases between them. Germline values: CDR1 SGHDT, CDR2 YYEEEE. CDR3 amino acids: CASSLFGKSSYNEQFF. The CDR3 nucleotides are TGTGCCAGCAGCTTGTTTGGCAAGAGCTCCTACAATGAGCAGTTCTTC.

The V call is TRBV29-1, the J call TRBJ1-6; D is undetermined. The CDR3 runs 14 residues. Deletions cut 3 bases from V and 5 bases from J, with 11 bases between. The germline CDR1 and CDR2 sequences are SQVTM and ANQGSEA. The CDR3 spells CSVEEGGNNSPLHF. CDR3 nucleotides: TGCAGCGTTGAGGAAGGTGGCAATAATTCACCCCTCCACTTT.

This clone has more than one count but fewer than ten. The V and J genes are TRBV29-1 and TRBJ2-4, with D unresolved. CDR3 size: 13 residues. The V gene lost 6 bases and the J gene lost 0 bases, with 9 bases spanning the gap. From germline, CDR1 is SQVTM and CDR2 ANQGSEA. The CDR3 sequence is CSVSFVAKNIQYF. The CDR3 DNA follows: TGCAGCGTAAGCTTTGTAGCCAAAAACATTCAGTACTTC.

V and J are TRBV13 and TRBJ2-1; D unresolved. V lost 6 bases and J lost 0, with 12 bases in between. CDR3 length: 15 residues. Germline V gene data show CDR1 as PRHDT and CDR2 as FYEKMQ (reference sequence). The CDR3 DNA is TGTGCCAGCAGGCCCTCCATGAGCTCCTACAATGAGCAGTTCTTC. Residues: CASRPSMSSYNEQFF.

This sequence joins TRBV5-1 and TRBJ2-5; TRBD1 matches at 7 bases. J gave up 3 bases and V 3 bases, and 5 bases lay outside the gene matches. Germline V gene lookup returns CDR1 SGHRS and CDR2 YFSETQ. The CDR3 extends over 14 amino acids. The DNA of the CDR3 is TGCGCCAGCAGCTCGGACAGGTGGGAAGAGACCCAGTACTTC. This gives the protein CASSSDRWEETQYF. The full variable domain, with the rest looked up from reference TRBV5-1 and TRBJ2-5, is KAGVTQTPRYLIKTRGQQVTLSCSPISGHRSVSWYQQTPGQGLQFLFEYFSETQRNKGNFPGRFSGRQFSNSRSEMNVSTLELGDSALYLCASSSDRWEETQYFGPGTRLLVL.

The chain couples TRBV7-2 to TRBJ1-6, with 9 nucleotides matching TRBD1. V lost 2 bases to trimming and J lost 8 bases; unmatched junction nucleotides: 4. Germline loops: CDR1 SGHTA, CDR2 FQGNSA. This CDR3 is 15 amino acids long. The CDR3 nucleotides read TGTGCCAGCAGCTTATTGGGACAGGGTTATTCACCCCTCCACTTT. Translating gives CASSLLGQGYSPLHF.

CDR3 region: CACRDRGSDEQYF. DNA of the CDR3: TGTGCCTGCCGGGACAGGGGGTCCGACGAGCAGTACTTC. The chain combines TRBV30 with TRBJ2-7; 11 positions match TRBD1. V lost 6 bases and J lost 5; bases outside the gene matches: 6. This CDR3 is built from 13 residues. From germline, CDR1 is GTSNPN and CDR2 SVGIG (reference sequence).

The chain combines TRBV4-1 with TRBJ2-1, with 7 bases aligning to TRBD2. V trimming: 2 bases; J trimming: 3 bases; junction bases outside the gene matches: 10. The CDR3 consists of 17 residues. Germline V gives CDR1 MGHRA, CDR2 YSYEKL. CDR3 nucleotide sequence: TGCGCCAGCAGCCAAACCACTCCGGGACTATTCTACAATGAGCAGTTCTTC. Encoded protein: CASSQTTPGLFYNEQFF.